Sequencing of this T cell receptor beta chain was carried out in a study of T cells in tumors after PD-1 blockade. For the study at large: Either cemiplimab 350 mg every 2 weeks or pembrolizumab 200 mg every 3 weeks was given.

Germline CDR1 is KGHDR and CDR2 is SFDVKD. This CDR3 spans 16 amino acids. Germline trimming cut 5 bases from V and 8 bases from J; bases unmatched to any gene: 13. As regards this clone: Additional DNA sequences in this sample encode the identical CDR3.

Profiled with immunoSEQ multiplex PCR; TCRdb holds only in-frame clones, not every one. Seen here are about 47,000 clones, 75% to 85% observed once, and the top ten hold over 15%. J is TRBJ2-1 and V is TRBV24-1; 8 nucleotides line up with TRBD1. The sequence was obtained from a human donor with basal cell carcinoma. Material: PBMCs, obtained before anti-PD-1 treatment. CDR3: CATSARATGAGHEQFF. The CDR3 nucleotides read TGTGCCACCAGTGCCCGGGCGACAGGGGCCGGGCATGAGCAGTTCTTC.